Below are 3 T cell receptor beta chains sequenced from a single sample in a study of CD8+ T cells in alopecia areata. TCR sequencing used cDNA made by reverse transcription of extracted RNA. Profiled with immunoSEQ multiplex PCR; TCRdb holds only in-frame clones, not every one. The profile shows more than 95,000 clones, roughly two thirds of them singletons. The sample consisted of CD4+ T cells sorted from blood. The receptors shown here come from a human donor in good health.

This clone appeared a few times. The J gene is TRBJ2-6, the V gene TRBV6-5, with 7 bases aligning to TRBD1. The junction had 3 bases not matched to a gene; V was cut back by 10 bases and J by 0 bases. The CDR3 is 14 amino acids. The V gene's germline CDR1 is MNHEY and CDR2 SVGAGI. The CDR3 region has the DNA TGTGCCATCAGGGACAGCTCTGGGGCCAACGTCCTGACTTTC. Translating it yields CAIRDSSGANVLTF.

The V and J genes are TRBV9 and TRBJ2-2, with D hard to call. Trimming left V 2 bases short and J 0 bases short, with 5 bases between. CDR3 size: 14 residues. Germline V gene data show CDR1 as SGDLS and CDR2 as YYNGEE. CDR3 DNA: TGTGCCAGCAGCGTCAACGCGAACACCGGGGAGCTGTTTTTT. Encoded protein: CASSVNANTGELFF.

The V and J genes are TRBV6-4 and TRBJ2-7; 9 bases match TRBD1. Germline CDR1 is MRHNA and CDR2 is SNTAGT. This CDR3 region has 15 residues. The junction had 8 bases not matched to a gene; V was cut back by 5 bases and J by 3 bases. The CDR3 DNA is TGTGCCAGCAGTCACCGGGACAGGGAATACTACGAGCAGTACTTC. The encoded protein is CASSHRDREYYEQYF.